This entry concerns a single TCR beta chain. The antigen it binds to is not known. No quality values exist for individual bases; no much larger clone is one base distant. From the cysteine up to the phenylalanine, the CDR3 has a length of 16 residues. Just the 48-base CDR3 DNA is kept, in frame starting at base 1. The junction shows trimming of 6 bases on V and 3 bases on J, plus 18 bases between the germline ends. CDR1 and CDR2 (LNHDA, SQIVND) derive from the germline V gene (reference sequence). These data come from a study of blood T cell repertoires in COVID-19 (dated by TCRdb to about 2020). Notes on the research overall: Collaborator samples came from the United States, Italy and Spain and covered acute and convalescent phases of COVID-19. The material from the prospective study consisted of cDNA or gDNA derived from T cells, B-cell-depleted T cells, or PBMCs. Deeply sampled blood TCRbeta repertoires from subjects exposed to, actively infected with, or recovered from COVID-19 were included in the dataset. The repertoires were released in a freely available public database intended as a resource for research on the immune response to SARS-CoV-2. Samples were obtained from the ongoing ImmuneRACE study (first 160 participants) and from over a thousand subjects provided by 6 global collaborators. The sample metadata nearly always contained a de-identified subject ID, COVID-19 status, age in years and sex. HLA class I and class II types, where available, came from metadata supplied by the sample provider rather than from assay-based typing. Overall study outcomes, separate from this receptor: The quantity of clinical and demographic metadata differed by source and by participant and was supplied without curation.

TCRbeta CDR3 regions were amplified from genomic DNA using the immunoSEQ Assay, a bias-controlled multiplex PCR. The original pipeline was this. The number of nucleated cells in each sample was estimated by amplification of reference gene primers within the assay. To quantify the absolute abundance of each unique TCRbeta CDR3 rearrangement, sequence reads were collapsed and filtered. For each sample, productive Simpson clonality was calculated as the square root of Simpson's diversity index across productive rearrangements. In TCRdb, the immuneACCESS table is reduced to in-frame sequences with V and J assigned. These tables do not hold every clone; where another copy was compared, an unresolved V gene accounts for under half, and the others remain unexplained. V, J and clone size reflect that table, while D and trimming were determined from the DNA. The sample has under 250,000 clones on record, approximately 86% of them singletons. 1.6% of the sample lies in the top ten.

A second Seattle source provided samples from volunteer blood donors who had recovered from COVID-19. Collaborating institutions collected whole blood in K2EDTA tubes following their own protocols. For TCRbeta analysis, collaborators shipped samples in one of three forms: frozen whole blood, isolated PBMCs, or DNA extracted from either of those sample types. This clonotype was obtained from a woman aged 60-70 years who had recovered from COVID-19. The sequence links TRBV19 to TRBJ1-3; a tentative D match to TRBD1 spans 6 bases. The sequenced material came from peripheral blood. The sequenced DNA: TGTGCCAGTAGCCGGTCGGGAACAGGGTATGGAAACACCATATATTTT. Translated, it gives CASSRSGTGYGNTIYF.